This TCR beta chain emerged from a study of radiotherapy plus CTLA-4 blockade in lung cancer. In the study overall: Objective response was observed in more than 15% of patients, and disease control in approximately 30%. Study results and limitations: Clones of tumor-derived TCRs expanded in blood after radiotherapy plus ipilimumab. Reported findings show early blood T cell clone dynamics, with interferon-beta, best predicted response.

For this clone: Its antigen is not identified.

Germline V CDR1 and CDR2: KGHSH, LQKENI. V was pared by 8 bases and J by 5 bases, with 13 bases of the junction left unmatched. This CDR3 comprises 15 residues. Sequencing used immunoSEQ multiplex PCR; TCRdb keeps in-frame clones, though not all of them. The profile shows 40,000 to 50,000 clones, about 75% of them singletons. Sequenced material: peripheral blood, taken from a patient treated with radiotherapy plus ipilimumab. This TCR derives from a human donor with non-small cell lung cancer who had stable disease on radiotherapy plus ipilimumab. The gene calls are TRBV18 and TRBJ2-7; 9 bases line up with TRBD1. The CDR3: CASTQLQGAPDEQYF. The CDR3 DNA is TGTGCCAGCACCCAATTACAGGGGGCGCCCGACGAGCAGTACTTC.